What follows is one TCR beta chain and its context. This entry is derived from a study of blood T cell repertoires in COVID-19. In the source study's methods: Amplification with reference gene primers provided the estimates of nucleated cell counts. The data were produced by immunoSEQ multiplex PCR, yet TCRdb's version contains in-frame clones alone and is incomplete. D and trimming were read from the DNA, whereas the V and J calls and clone size are those reported in that table. The sample includes approximately 200,000 clones, nearly 90% seen only once; the top ten take 2% to 2.5%. V was pared by 7 bases and J by 0 bases, with 2 bases of the junction left unmatched. Looked up from germline, CDR1 is SQVTM and CDR2 is ANQGSEA. This CDR3 has 13 residues.

The genes are TRBV29-1 and TRBJ2-1; 8 bases fit TRBD2. This TCR came from a woman between 35 and 50 years old with acute COVID-19. Source material: PBMCs or T cells enriched from blood (not recorded which). The DNA for the CDR3 is TGCAGCGGGCGGGAGGCCTCCTACAATGAGCAGTTCTTC. Protein: CSGREASYNEQFF.